This paragraph reports one T cell receptor (beta chain). Antigen unknown. This sample stems from a study of PD-1 blockade in mismatch repair-deficient tumors. Assay: immunoSEQ multiplex PCR; the TCRdb copy retains only in-frame clones and omits some. There are approximately 50,000 clones in the sample; approximately 80% occur only once, and about 3.5% lies in the top ten. Mismatch repair deficiency was confirmed in all patients, by PCR or immunohistochemistry. A few pembrolizumab responders had their TCRs sequenced. Study observations and caveats: Tumor-resident clones, often absent from pretreatment blood, expanded after pembrolizumab and then contracted.

Per germline, CDR1 MNHEY and CDR2 SVGAGI. This CDR3 spans 12 amino acids. The ends were cut back, 5 bases at V and 7 bases at J, with 9 bases in the middle. Sequencing used peripheral blood, obtained 4 weeks after starting pembrolizumab. This chain connects TRBV6-5 to TRBJ2-1; no clear D gene. The TCR originated in an adult with mismatch repair-deficient cancer. CDR3 sequence: CASSPRRNEQFF. For the CDR3, the DNA is TGTGCCAGCAGTCCTCGAAGGAATGAGCAGTTCTTC.